The clone carrying this T cell receptor (beta chain) was recorded a few times. Its target is not known. The PCR used 60 Vbeta and 13 Jbeta primers. Clones were read by immunoSEQ multiplex PCR, and TCRdb kept only the in-frame ones, dropping some. The sample yields 200,000 to 250,000 clones, just over 75% seen once. The data belong to a study of cytomegalovirus exposure and HLA in healthy donors. J was trimmed by 8 bases and V by 5 bases; bases with no gene match: 6. Germline values: CDR1 SGHTA, CDR2 FQGNSA. The CDR3 runs to 13 residues. Broader study findings: Rates of TCR association differed by HLA locus in a later analysis, with DRB1 highest and HLA-C lowest. Earlier analysis looked at TCR beta V segments, and most were productive about 87% or about 30% of the time. The authors later found most CMV-associated TCR beta chains appeared HLA-restricted.

The clonotype was recovered from a woman in her sixties in good health and CMV-seropositive. Sequencing was done on a sample of PBMCs. The V gene is TRBV7-2, the J gene TRBJ2-3; 8 bases map to TRBD2. The CDR3 DNA reads as TGTGCCAGCAGCCGATCGGGGGGGGCTACGCAGTATTTT. Protein product: CASSRSGGATQYF.